A selection of T cell receptor beta chains follows, all from one sample in a study of high-grade serous ovarian cancer treatment subgroups. Sequencing used immunoSEQ multiplex PCR; TCRdb keeps in-frame clones, though not all of them. This sample carries about 11,000 clones, around 83% of them seen once, and the ten largest clones take around 7%. The sample was tumor tissue. The receptors stem from a human donor with high-grade serous ovarian cancer. The CDR3 runs from the conserved cysteine through the conserved F or W. The D gene is left open where the match is weak. For some rows the clone size is stated as once, few or many, or as a class when expanded; others skip it.

d_call,j_call,v_call,clone_size,cdr3_aa,cdr3_nt
-,TRBJ2-6,TRBV5-5,-,CASSLGGSGANVLTF,TGTGCCAGCAGCTTGGGCGGCTCTGGGGCCAACGTCCTGACTTTC
-,TRBJ2-7,TRBV28,-,CASSLACTITYEQYF,TGTGCCAGCAGTTTAGCGTGCACGATAACCTACGAGCAGTACTTC
TRBD2,TRBJ2-7,TRBV28,once,CASSWGGPYEQYF,TGTGCCAGCAGTTGGGGGGGACCCTACGAGCAGTACTTC
TRBD2,TRBJ2-1,TRBV9,-,CASSAGTSGNSEQFF,TGTGCCAGCAGCGCCGGGACTAGCGGGAATAGTGAGCAGTTCTTC
TRBD2,TRBJ2-7,TRBV13,-,CASSLAGTTRYEQYF,TGTGCCAGCAGCCTGGCCGGGACTACCCGTTACGAGCAGTACTTC
-,TRBJ1-2,TRBV30,-,CAYSPGPRYGYTF,TGTGCCTATTCTCCGGGGCCTCGCTATGGCTACACCTTC
-,TRBJ2-7,TRBV4-1,-,CASSQASRDLYPYEQYF,TGCGCCAGCAGCCAAGCCTCACGGGACCTTTATCCCTACGAGCAGTACTTC
-,TRBJ1-1,TRBV5-1,-,CASSYWDHMNTEAFF,TGCGCCAGCAGCTACTGGGACCACATGAACACTGAAGCTTTCTTT
TRBD1,TRBJ1-4,TRBV18,-,CASCGQENEKLFF,TGTGCCAGCTGTGGACAGGAGAATGAAAAACTGTTTTTT
TRBD1,TRBJ1-2,TRBV18,-,CASSPDRDHNGYTF,TGTGCCAGCTCACCGGACAGGGATCATAATGGCTACACCTTC
TRBD1,TRBJ2-4,TRBV20-1,-,CSAPTGNIQYF,TGCAGTGCACCGACAGGGAACATTCAGTACTTC
-,TRBJ1-2,TRBV30,few,CAWSVIPAGYGYTF,TGTGCCTGGAGTGTCATCCCGGCGGGCTATGGCTACACCTTC
-,TRBJ2-7,TRBV30,-,CACLKDVASSYEQYF,TGTGCCTGTCTTAAGGACGTAGCGAGCTCCTACGAGCAGTACTTC
TRBD1,TRBJ2-4,TRBV27,-,CASSLTLGTGASNIQYF,TGTGCCAGCAGTCTAACCCTCGGGACAGGGGCTTCAAACATTCAGTACTTC
-,TRBJ2-7,TRBV12-5,few,CASGLVYEQYF,TGTGCTAGTGGTTTGGTGTACGAGCAGTACTTC
-,TRBJ2-5,TRBV27,-,CASSLYGRKETQYF,TGTGCCAGCAGTCTTTACGGGAGAAAAGAGACCCAGTACTTC
-,TRBJ2-5,TRBV7-9,-,CASSLARQAAGETQYF,TGTGCCAGCAGCTTAGCGAGGCAGGCCGCAGGAGAGACCCAGTACTTC
-,TRBJ1-4,TRBV28,few,CASSFSEKLFF,TGTGCCAGCAGTTTTAGTGAAAAACTGTTTTTT
TRBD1,TRBJ2-1,TRBV5-6,few,CASSYRGPTYNEQFF,TGTGCCAGCAGTTACAGGGGGCCCACCTACAATGAGCAGTTCTTC
-,TRBJ1-2,TRBV4-1,-,CASSQNPRGVGYGYTF,TGCGCCAGCAGCCAAAACCCGCGGGGGGTCGGCTATGGCTACACCTTC
-,TRBJ2-5,TRBV28,-,CASSLSRKGIQYF,TGTGCCAGCAGTTTGTCCAGGAAGGGGATCCAGTACTTC
-,TRBJ2-1,TRBV18,-,CASSPPMVNEQFF,TGTGCCAGCTCACCACCGATGGTAAATGAGCAGTTCTTC
TRBD1,TRBJ1-2,TRBV6-5,-,CASSESGGNYGYTF,TGTGCCAGCAGTGAGTCAGGGGGGAACTATGGCTACACCTTC
-,TRBJ1-2,TRBV28,-,CASSLGGENYGYTF,TGTGCCAGCAGTTTAGGGGGAGAGAACTATGGCTACACCTTC
TRBD2,TRBJ2-7,TRBV2,-,CASSGTSGTYEQYF,TGTGCCAGCAGTGGGACTAGCGGGACCTACGAGCAGTACTTC
TRBD1,TRBJ2-3,TRBV27,-,CATRLRQGSDTQYF,TGTGCCACCCGCCTGAGACAGGGATCAGATACGCAGTATTTT
TRBD2,TRBJ2-1,TRBV19,-,CASSSTPGLGAEQFF,TGTGCCAGTAGTTCCACACCGGGACTAGGGGCTGAGCAGTTCTTC
-,TRBJ2-3,TRBV18,-,CASSPLPGVGDTQYF,TGTGCCAGCTCACCTCTCCCAGGGGTGGGAGATACGCAGTATTTT
-,TRBJ2-3,TRBV5-1,-,CASSLIGGRWDTQYF,TGCGCCAGCAGCTTGATCGGAGGCAGGTGGGATACGCAGTATTTT
TRBD2,TRBJ2-7,TRBV6-5,-,CAISPTGLPGGEQYF,TGTGCCATCTCTCCTACCGGACTACCGGGGGGCGAGCAGTACTTC
TRBD1,TRBJ2-7,TRBV6-1,-,CASSEGGTGRYEQYF,TGTGCCAGCAGTGAAGGGGGGACAGGGCGATACGAGCAGTACTTC
TRBD1,TRBJ2-3,TRBV2,once,CASKRDRGRSDTQYF,TGTGCCAGCAAACGGGACAGGGGGCGGTCAGATACGCAGTATTTT
TRBD1,TRBJ2-2,TRBV7-2,-,CASSWRPDRGDTGELFF,TGTGCCAGCAGCTGGAGACCTGACAGGGGGGACACTGGGGAGCTGTTTTTT
-,TRBJ1-1,TRBV18,few,CASSPPGHEAEAFF,TGTGCCAGCTCACCACCGGGACATGAAGCTGAAGCTTTCTTT
-,TRBJ2-1,TRBV5-1,-,CASRPSSYNEQFF,TGCGCCAGCCGTCCTAGCTCCTACAATGAGCAGTTCTTC
-,TRBJ1-1,TRBV5-1,-,CASNLLDGNTEAFF,TGCGCCAGCAACTTGCTCGATGGGAACACTGAAGCTTTCTTT
TRBD1,TRBJ1-2,TRBV29-1,once,CSVDTQGVGGYTF,TGCAGCGTTGATACGCAGGGGGTTGGTGGCTACACCTTC
-,TRBJ2-1,TRBV19,-,CASSRVVYNEQFF,TGTGCCAGTAGTCGGGTAGTCTACAATGAGCAGTTCTTC
-,TRBJ2-7,TRBV6-6,-,CASSYVAGYEQYF,TGTGCCAGCAGTTACGTCGCGGGCTACGAGCAGTACTTC
-,TRBJ2-2,TRBV18,-,CASSPPPLGTGELFF,TGTGCCAGCTCACCTCCGCCGCTGGGCACCGGGGAGCTGTTTTTT
TRBD1,TRBJ2-2,TRBV28,-,CASRDPLRGSNTGELFF,TGTGCCAGCAGGGACCCCCTCAGGGGGTCGAACACCGGGGAGCTGTTTTTT
-,TRBJ1-3,TRBV30,-,CAWSVLGTSGNTIYF,TGTGCCTGGAGTGTTTTGGGGACCTCTGGGAACACCATATATTTT
TRBD2,TRBJ2-2,TRBV28,few,CASREAGVFTGELFF,TGTGCCAGCAGGGAAGCGGGAGTGTTCACCGGGGAGCTGTTTTTT
-,TRBJ2-1,TRBV29-1,-,CSVDFTPNEQFF,TGCAGCGTTGATTTCACTCCAAATGAGCAGTTCTTC
TRBD2,TRBJ2-3,TRBV28,once,CASSSTSGLRDTQYF,TGTGCCAGCAGTTCGACTAGCGGGTTAAGAGATACGCAGTATTTT
-,TRBJ2-4,TRBV6-1,-,CASSEAAGDTGTILAKNIQYF,TGTGCCAGCAGTGAAGCGGCGGGGGACACAGGGACGATACTAGCCAAAAACATTCAGTACTTC
-,TRBJ2-7,TRBV15,-,CATSREVRTKPYEQYF,TGTGCCACCAGCAGAGAAGTGAGGACAAAGCCCTACGAGCAGTACTTC
-,TRBJ2-7,TRBV27,-,CASSSGYEQYF,TGTGCCAGCAGCTCAGGTTACGAGCAGTACTTC
TRBD1,TRBJ1-3,TRBV6-1,-,CASSLQGSRSTIYF,TGTGCCAGCAGCTTACAGGGGTCTCGGAGCACCATATATTTT
-,TRBJ2-3,TRBV9,-,CASSVETDTQYF,TGTGCCAGCAGCGTAGAGACAGATACGCAGTATTTT